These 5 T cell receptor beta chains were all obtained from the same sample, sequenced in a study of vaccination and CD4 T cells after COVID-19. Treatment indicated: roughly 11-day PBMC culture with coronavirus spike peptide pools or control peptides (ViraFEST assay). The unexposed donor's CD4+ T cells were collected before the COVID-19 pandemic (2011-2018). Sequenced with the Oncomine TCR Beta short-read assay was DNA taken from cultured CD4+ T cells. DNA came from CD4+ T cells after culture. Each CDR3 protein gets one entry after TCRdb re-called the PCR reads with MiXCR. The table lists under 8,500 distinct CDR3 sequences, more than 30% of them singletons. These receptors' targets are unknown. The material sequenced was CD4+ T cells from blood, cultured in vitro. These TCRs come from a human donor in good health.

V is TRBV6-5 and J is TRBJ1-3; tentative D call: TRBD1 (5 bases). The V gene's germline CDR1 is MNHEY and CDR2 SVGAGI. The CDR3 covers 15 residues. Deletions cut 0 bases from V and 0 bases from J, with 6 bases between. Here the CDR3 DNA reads TGTGCCAGCAGTTACTCGAGGGGCTCTGGAAACACCATATATTTT. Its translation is CASSYSRGSGNTIYF.

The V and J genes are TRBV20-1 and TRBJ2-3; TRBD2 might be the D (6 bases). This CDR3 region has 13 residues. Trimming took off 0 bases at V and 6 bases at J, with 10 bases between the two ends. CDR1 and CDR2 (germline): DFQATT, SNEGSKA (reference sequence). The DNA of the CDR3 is TGCAGTGCTAGAGACCGGGGGTGGGATACGCAGTATTTT. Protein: CSARDRGWDTQYF.

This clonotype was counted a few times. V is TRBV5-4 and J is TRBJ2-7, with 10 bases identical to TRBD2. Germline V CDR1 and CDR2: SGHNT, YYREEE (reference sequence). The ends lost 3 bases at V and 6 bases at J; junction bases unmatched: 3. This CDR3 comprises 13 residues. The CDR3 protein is CASSWTSGAEQYF. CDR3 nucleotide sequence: TGTGCCAGCAGCTGGACTAGCGGAGCCGAGCAGTACTTC.

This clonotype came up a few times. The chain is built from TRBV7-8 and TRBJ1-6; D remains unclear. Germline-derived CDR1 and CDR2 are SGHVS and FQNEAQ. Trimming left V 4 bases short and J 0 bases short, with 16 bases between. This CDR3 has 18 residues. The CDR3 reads CASSSTGRASSYNSPLHF. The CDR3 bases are TGTGCCAGCAGCTCGACGGGAAGGGCGAGCTCCTATAATTCACCCCTCCACTTT.

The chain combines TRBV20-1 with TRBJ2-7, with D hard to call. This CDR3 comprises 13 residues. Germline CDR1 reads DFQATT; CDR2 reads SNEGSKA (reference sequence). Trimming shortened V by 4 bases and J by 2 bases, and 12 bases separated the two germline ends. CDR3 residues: CSATPGSAYEQYF. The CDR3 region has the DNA TGCAGTGCTACCCCGGGTTCGGCCTACGAGCAGTACTTC.